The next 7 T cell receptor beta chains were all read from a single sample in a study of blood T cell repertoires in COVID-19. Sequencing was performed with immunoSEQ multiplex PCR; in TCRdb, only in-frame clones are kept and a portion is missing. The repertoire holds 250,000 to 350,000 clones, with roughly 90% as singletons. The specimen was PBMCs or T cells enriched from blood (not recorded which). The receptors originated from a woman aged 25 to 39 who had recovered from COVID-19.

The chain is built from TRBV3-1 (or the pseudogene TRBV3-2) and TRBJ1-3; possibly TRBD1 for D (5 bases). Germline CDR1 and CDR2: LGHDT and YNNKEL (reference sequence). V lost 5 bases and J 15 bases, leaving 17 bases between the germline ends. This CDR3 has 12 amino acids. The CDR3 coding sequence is TGTGCCAGCAGCACTGCGGCGGGACCCCGATATTTT. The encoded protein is CASSTAAGPRYF.

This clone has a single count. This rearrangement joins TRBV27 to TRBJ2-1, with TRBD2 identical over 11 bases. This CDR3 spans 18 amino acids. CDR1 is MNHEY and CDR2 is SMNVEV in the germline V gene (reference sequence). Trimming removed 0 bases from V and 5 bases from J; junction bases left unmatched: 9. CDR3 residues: CASSLSVTSGKNNNEQFF. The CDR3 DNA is TGTGCCAGCAGTTTATCCGTGACTAGCGGGAAAAATAACAATGAGCAGTTCTTC.

CDR3 DNA: TGTGCCAGCAGTTTCTTACTAGCGGGAGGGACAGATACGCAGTATTTT. Translated, it gives CASSFLLAGGTDTQYF. This chain connects TRBV27 to TRBJ2-3, with 13 bases aligning to TRBD2. V shed 3 bases and J 3 bases; nucleotides not matched to a gene: 3. The CDR3 runs to 16 residues. Germline V gene data show CDR1 as MNHEY and CDR2 as SMNVEV (reference sequence).

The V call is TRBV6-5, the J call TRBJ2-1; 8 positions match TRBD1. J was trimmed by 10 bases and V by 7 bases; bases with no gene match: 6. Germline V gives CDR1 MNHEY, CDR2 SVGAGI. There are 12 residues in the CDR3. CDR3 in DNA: TGTGCCAGCACCCAAACAGGGGGGGAGCAGTTCTTC. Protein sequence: CASTQTGGEQFF.

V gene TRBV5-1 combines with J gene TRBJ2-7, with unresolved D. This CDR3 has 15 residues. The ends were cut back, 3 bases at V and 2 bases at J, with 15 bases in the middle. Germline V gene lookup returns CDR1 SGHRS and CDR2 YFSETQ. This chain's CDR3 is CASSSGLNPPYEQYF. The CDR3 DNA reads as TGCGCCAGCAGCTCAGGATTGAATCCGCCCTACGAGCAGTACTTC.

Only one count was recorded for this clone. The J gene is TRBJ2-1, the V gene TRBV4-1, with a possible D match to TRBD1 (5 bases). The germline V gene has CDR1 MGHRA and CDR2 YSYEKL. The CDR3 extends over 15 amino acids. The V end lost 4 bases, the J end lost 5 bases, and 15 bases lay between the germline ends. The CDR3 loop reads CASSRGRDFNNEQFF. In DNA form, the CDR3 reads TGCGCCAGCAGCCGTGGCAGGGATTTCAACAATGAGCAGTTCTTC.

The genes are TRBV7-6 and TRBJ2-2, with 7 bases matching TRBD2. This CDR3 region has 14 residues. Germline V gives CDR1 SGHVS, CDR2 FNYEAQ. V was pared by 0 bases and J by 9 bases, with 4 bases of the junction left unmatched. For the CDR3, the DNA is TGTGCCAGCAGCTTAGCGGGAGGGCCCCGGGAGCTGTTTTTT. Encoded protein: CASSLAGGPRELFF.